The rows below give T cell receptor beta chains drawn from one sample of a study of long-term antiretroviral therapy in people with HIV. Profiled with immunoSEQ multiplex PCR; TCRdb holds only in-frame clones, not every one. Of 18,000 or so clones listed, about nine tenths are singletons. The sequences come from unsorted PBMCs, collected 3 years after starting antiretroviral therapy. The receptors originated from a man aged 50 to 60 with HIV. Both conserved end residues are part of each CDR3. Fields, in order: V gene, clone size, CDR3 length, CDR3 protein. For some rows the clone size is stated as once, few or many, or as a class when expanded; others skip it.

V gene: TRBV19
clone size: .
CDR3 length: 15
CDR3 protein: CASKVERTGNQPQHF

V gene: TRBV5-1
clone size: .
CDR3 length: 12
CDR3 protein: CASNLENTEAFF

V gene: TRBV4-2
clone size: once
CDR3 length: 16
CDR3 protein: CASSQVFGTRTDTQYF

V gene: TRBV6-7
clone size: few
CDR3 length: 13
CDR3 protein: CASSSDRHYGYTF

V gene: TRBV30
clone size: .
CDR3 length: 13
CDR3 protein: CAWRTAGFGTQYF

V gene: TRBV7-9
clone size: .
CDR3 length: 15
CDR3 protein: CASSPATGSGTEAFF

V gene: TRBV5-1
clone size: once
CDR3 length: 15
CDR3 protein: CASSLDAGGNYGYTF

V gene: TRBV4-2
clone size: .
CDR3 length: 15
CDR3 protein: CASSQDGAVGSEAFF

V gene: TRBV28
clone size: once
CDR3 length: 17
CDR3 protein: CASRPPRGGRFPGELFF

V gene: TRBV5-1
clone size: .
CDR3 length: 13
CDR3 protein: CASSFDSLQPQHF

V gene: TRBV5-4
clone size: .
CDR3 length: 17
CDR3 protein: CASSPRSGGYSYNEQFF

V gene: TRBV2
clone size: .
CDR3 length: 15
CDR3 protein: CASSEGPPGANVLTF

V gene: TRBV11-2
clone size: .
CDR3 length: 14
CDR3 protein: CASSLDRLNTEAFF

V gene: TRBV25-1
clone size: .
CDR3 length: 15
CDR3 protein: CASSESYRDHSPLHF

V gene: TRBV27
clone size: .
CDR3 length: 14
CDR3 protein: CASSLVQGTTEAFF

V gene: TRBV2
clone size: .
CDR3 length: 13
CDR3 protein: CATNRGTTGELFF

V gene: TRBV30
clone size: .
CDR3 length: 14
CDR3 protein: CAWTWGTGSSEQYF

V gene: TRBV27
clone size: .
CDR3 length: 14
CDR3 protein: CASSLSGSYNEQFF